The subject of this entry is one T cell receptor beta chain. Its antigen is unknown. TCRdb's copy holds only in-frame clones and misses some; the assay was immunoSEQ multiplex PCR. The sample records around 24,000 clones, 74% being singletons. Trimming left V 0 bases short and J 8 bases short, with 10 bases between. The CDR3 extends over 14 amino acids. Looked up from germline, CDR1 is SGHDN and CDR2 is FVKESK. Using viral peptide pools, the ViraFEST assay grew out antigen-specific CD4+ T cells prior to sequencing. Following culture for approximately 11 days, CD4+ T cells were isolated. Recipients of the vaccine had no prior SARS-CoV-2 infection and negative nucleocapsid antibodies. For each well, some 1.9 million PBMC were cultured with about 10 IU/ml IL-2 and 8.5 to 10 ug/ml peptides. Half the medium was replaced with IL-2 medium on days 3 and 7. The data belong to a study of vaccination effects on CD4 cells after COVID-19.

Findings and limits, study-wide: Substantial clonal contraction characterized both infection- and vaccine-induced clones late after vaccination. Missing from the study were early post-infection timepoints, and its convalescent patients were few.

The sample was CD4+ T cells from PBMCs cultured with SARS-CoV-2 spike peptides, taken before COVID-19 vaccination. The chain recombines TRBV14 with TRBJ1-4, with D unresolved. This receptor was identified in a human donor who received a COVID-19 vaccine. CDR3 DNA: TGTGCCAGCAGCCAAGATTTCCAAAGGGAAAAACTGTTTTTT. This gives the protein CASSQDFQREKLFF. The full variable domain, rest sourced from reference TRBV14 and TRBJ1-4, is EAGVTQFPSHSVIEKGQTVTLRCDPISGHDNLYWYRRVMGKEIKFLLHFVKESKQDESGMPNNRFLAERTGGTYSTLKVQPAELEDSGVYFCASSQDFQREKLFFGSGTQLSVL.